Listed below are T cell receptor beta chains from one sample, sequenced in a study of CD8 T cells in Susac syndrome. Each CDR3 protein gets one entry after TCRdb re-called the immunoSEQ multiplex PCR reads with MiXCR. This table holds approximately 180,000 distinct CDR3 sequences, 85% to 95% found once. The sample consisted of CD4+ T cells from PBMCs. These receptors all come from a human donor with multiple sclerosis. Both conserved end residues are part of each CDR3. A D gene is named only where the DNA matches it firmly. Clone size is stated in some rows and not others, as once, few, many or a class when expanded.

clone_size cdr3_length j_call v_call d_call cdr3_nt cdr3_aa
- 15 TRBJ1-1 TRBV4-1 - TGCGCCAGCAGCCCCCTACCAGGGTCGAACACTGAAGCTTTCTTT CASSPLPGSNTEAFF
- 17 TRBJ1-5 TRBV4-1 - TGCGCCAGCAGCCAAGAAAGCCGCAGGGCCAGCAATCAGCCCCAGCATTTT CASSQESRRASNQPQHF
- 15 TRBJ1-2 TRBV9 - TGTGCCAGCAGCGCCGTAGACAGGCCTAGAGATGGCTACACCTTC CASSAVDRPRDGYTF
- 18 TRBJ2-3 TRBV30 TRBD2 TGTGCCTGGAGTGTACTATCCCCTAGCGGGGGGCGTGGAGATACGCAGTATTTT CAWSVLSPSGGRGDTQYF
once 15 TRBJ2-3 TRBV12-5 - TGTGCTAGTGGTCCCGGTGGGTCTAGGGTGGATACGCAGTATTTT CASGPGGSRVDTQYF
- 14 TRBJ2-7 TRBV28 - TGTGCCAGCACCCGATCTCGGGAACCCTACGAGCAGTACTTC CASTRSREPYEQYF
- 11 TRBJ1-1 TRBV3-1 - TGTGCCAGCAGCCAAGACAGGCAAGCTTTCTTT CASSQDRQAFF
once 14 TRBJ2-4 TRBV7-2 - TGTGCCAGCAGCGTTGGGGGGGCAGGAGACATTCAGTACTTC CASSVGGAGDIQYF
- 11 TRBJ1-2 TRBV28 - TGTGCCAGCGTCACAGACGGTGGCTACACCTTC CASVTDGGYTF
- 15 TRBJ2-7 TRBV20-1 - TGCAGAGCATCCCCGGGGGCCAGTAGGACTAACGAGCAGTACTTC CRASPGASRTNEQYF
- 16 TRBJ2-7 TRBV2 - TGTGCCAGCACCGGGGTAGAGGATGTGAGGGGACACGAGCAGTACTTC CASTGVEDVRGHEQYF
- 16 TRBJ2-1 TRBV9 TRBD1 TGTGCCAGCAGCGTAGGGGACAGGGGGCTCTACAATGAGCAGTTCTTC CASSVGDRGLYNEQFF
- 16 TRBJ2-4 TRBV20-1 TRBD2 TGCAGTGCTAGTGCTAGCGGGACCGGGGCCAAAAACATTCAGTACTTC CSASASGTGAKNIQYF
- 16 TRBJ2-1 TRBV29-1 TRBD2 TGCAGCGTTGAGAAACTAGCGGGCCTACCCGTCAATGAGCAGTTCTTC CSVEKLAGLPVNEQFF
- 12 TRBJ2-4 TRBV29-1 - TGCAGCGTTGAGGCTAGTAGCGACATTCAGTACTTC CSVEASSDIQYF
- 15 TRBJ2-5 TRBV24-1 - TGTGCCACCAGTGAGGCAACCGGGACTGGGGAGACCCAGTACTTC CATSEATGTGETQYF
- 12 TRBJ2-7 TRBV28 - TGTGCCAGCAGTATGGGTCCCTACGAGCAGTACTTC CASSMGPYEQYF
- 15 TRBJ2-5 TRBV5-1 TRBD1 TGCGCCAGCAGATCCGACAGGGGAGTTGCAGAGACCCAGTACTTC CASRSDRGVAETQYF
- 14 TRBJ2-5 TRBV20-1 - TGCAGTGCCCTTGGGTGGGGGGCATCAGAGACCCAGTACTTC CSALGWGASETQYF
once 12 TRBJ2-1 TRBV4-2 - TGTGCCAGCAGCCAATCGACTGGCCAGCAGTTCTTC CASSQSTGQQFF
- 13 TRBJ1-1 TRBV7-2 TRBD1 TGTGCCAGCAGCTCTGGACAGGGAAGGATAGCTTTCTTT CASSSGQGRIAFF
- 11 TRBJ2-6 TRBV29-1 - TGCAGCTCAACGTGGGGGAACGTCCTGACTTTC CSSTWGNVLTF
few 11 TRBJ2-3 TRBV10-3 - TGTGCCATCAGTGTCACAGATACGCAGTATTTT CAISVTDTQYF
- 14 TRBJ2-7 TRBV7-9 - TGTGCCAGCAGTCCGACCGGGACAAACTACGAGCAGTACTTC CASSPTGTNYEQYF
- 14 TRBJ2-7 TRBV3-1 TRBD2 TGTGCCAGTCCAGCGGGGGACCCCTACTACGAGCAGTACTTC CASPAGDPYYEQYF
few 11 TRBJ1-2 TRBV19 - TGTGCCAGTGGGAGATTGCGTGACTACACCTTC CASGRLRDYTF